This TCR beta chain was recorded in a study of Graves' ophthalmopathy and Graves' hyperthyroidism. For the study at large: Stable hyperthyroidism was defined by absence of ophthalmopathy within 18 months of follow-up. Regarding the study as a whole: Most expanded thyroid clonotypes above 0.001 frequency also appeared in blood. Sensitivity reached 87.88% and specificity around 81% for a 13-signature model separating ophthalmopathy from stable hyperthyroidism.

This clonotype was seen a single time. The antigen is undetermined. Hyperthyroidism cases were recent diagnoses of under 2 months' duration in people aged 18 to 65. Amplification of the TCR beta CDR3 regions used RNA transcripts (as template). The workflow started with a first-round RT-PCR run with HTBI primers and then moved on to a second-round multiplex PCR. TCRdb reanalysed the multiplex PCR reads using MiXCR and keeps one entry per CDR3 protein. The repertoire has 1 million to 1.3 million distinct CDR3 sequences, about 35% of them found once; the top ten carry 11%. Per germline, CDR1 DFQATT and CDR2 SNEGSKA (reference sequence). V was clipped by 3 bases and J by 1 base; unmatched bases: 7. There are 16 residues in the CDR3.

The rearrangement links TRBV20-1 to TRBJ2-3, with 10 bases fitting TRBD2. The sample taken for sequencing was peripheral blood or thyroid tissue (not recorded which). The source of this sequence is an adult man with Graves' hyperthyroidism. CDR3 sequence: CSARDNLAGGTDTQYF. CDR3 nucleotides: TGCAGTGCTAGGGACAATCTAGCGGGAGGCACAGATACGCAGTATTTT.